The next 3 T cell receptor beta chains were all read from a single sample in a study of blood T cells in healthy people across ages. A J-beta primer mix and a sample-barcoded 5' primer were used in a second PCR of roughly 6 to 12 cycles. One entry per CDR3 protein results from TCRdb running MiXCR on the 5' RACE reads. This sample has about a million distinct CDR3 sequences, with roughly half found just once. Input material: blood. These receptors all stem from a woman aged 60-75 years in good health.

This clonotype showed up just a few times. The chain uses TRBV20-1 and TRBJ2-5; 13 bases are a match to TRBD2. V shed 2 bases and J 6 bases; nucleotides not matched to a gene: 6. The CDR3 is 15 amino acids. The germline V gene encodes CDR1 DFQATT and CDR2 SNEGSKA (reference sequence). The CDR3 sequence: CSARPGLAGAQTQYF. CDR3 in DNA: TGCAGTGCTAGACCTGGACTAGCGGGGGCTCAGACCCAGTACTTC.

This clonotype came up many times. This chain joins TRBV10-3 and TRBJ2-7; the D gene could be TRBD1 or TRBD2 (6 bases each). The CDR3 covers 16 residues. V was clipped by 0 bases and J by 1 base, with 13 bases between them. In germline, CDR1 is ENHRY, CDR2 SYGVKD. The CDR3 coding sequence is TGTGCCATCAGTGAGTCGGCAGGGGACTCGTCCTACGAGCAGTACTTC. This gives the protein CAISESAGDSSYEQYF.

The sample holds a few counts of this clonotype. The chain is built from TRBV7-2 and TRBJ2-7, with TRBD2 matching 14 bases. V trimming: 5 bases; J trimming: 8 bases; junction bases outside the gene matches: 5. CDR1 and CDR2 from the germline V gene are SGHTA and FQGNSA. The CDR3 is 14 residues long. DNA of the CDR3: TGTGCCAGCAGCCCCGGGACTAGCGGGAGTAAGCAGTACTTC. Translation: CASSPGTSGSKQYF.